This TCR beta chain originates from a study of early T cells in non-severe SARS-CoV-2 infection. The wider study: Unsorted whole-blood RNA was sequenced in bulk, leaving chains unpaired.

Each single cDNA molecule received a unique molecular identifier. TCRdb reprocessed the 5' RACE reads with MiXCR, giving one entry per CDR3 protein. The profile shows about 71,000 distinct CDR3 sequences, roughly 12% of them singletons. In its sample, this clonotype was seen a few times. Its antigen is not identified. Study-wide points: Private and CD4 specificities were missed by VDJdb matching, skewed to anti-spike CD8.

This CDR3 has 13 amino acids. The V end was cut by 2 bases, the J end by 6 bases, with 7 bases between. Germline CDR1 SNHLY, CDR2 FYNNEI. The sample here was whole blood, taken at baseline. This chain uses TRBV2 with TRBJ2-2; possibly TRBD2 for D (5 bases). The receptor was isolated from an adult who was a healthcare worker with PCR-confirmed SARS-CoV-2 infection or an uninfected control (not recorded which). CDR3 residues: CASSEPGSGELFF. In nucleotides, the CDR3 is TGTGCCAGCAGTGAACCGGGATCCGGGGAGCTGTTTTTT. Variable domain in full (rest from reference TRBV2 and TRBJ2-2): EPEVTQTPSHQVTQMGQEVILRCVPISNHLYFYWYRQILGQKVEFLVSFYNNEISEKSEIFDDQFSVERPDGSNFTLKIRSTKLEDSAMYFCASSEPGSGELFFGEGSRLTVL.